This TCR beta chain was retrieved from a study of blood T cells in healthy people across ages. This clonotype was observed a few times. Germline V CDR1 and CDR2: DFQATT, SNEGSKA (reference sequence). The CDR3 has 13 amino acids. Each donor's blood draw was around 10 milliliters of peripheral blood. A second PCR of 7 to 11 cycles used a sample-barcoded 5' primer and a J-beta primer mix. In TCRdb, the 5' RACE reads were re-called with MiXCR into one record per CDR3 protein. In the table there are 550,000 to 700,000 distinct CDR3 sequences, 25% to 30% of which are singletons. The sequence was obtained from a woman in her 70s in good health. This chain connects TRBV20-1 to TRBJ1-3; possibly TRBD1 for D (5 bases). Sequencing was done on a sample of blood. The CDR3 spells CSGMGLSGNTIYF. The DNA for the CDR3 is TGCAGCGGAATGGGGCTCTCTGGAAACACCATATATTTT.